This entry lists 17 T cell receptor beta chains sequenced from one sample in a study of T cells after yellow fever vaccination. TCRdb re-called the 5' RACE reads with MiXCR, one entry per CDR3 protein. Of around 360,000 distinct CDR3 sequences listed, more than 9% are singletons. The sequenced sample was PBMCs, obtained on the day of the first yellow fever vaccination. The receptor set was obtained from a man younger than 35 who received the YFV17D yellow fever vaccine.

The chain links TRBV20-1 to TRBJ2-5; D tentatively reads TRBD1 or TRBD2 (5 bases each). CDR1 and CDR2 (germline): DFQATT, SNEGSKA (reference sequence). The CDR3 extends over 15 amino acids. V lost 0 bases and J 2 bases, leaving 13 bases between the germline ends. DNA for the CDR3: TGCAGTGCTAGAGAAGGGGACCTAAGACAAGAGACCCAGTACTTC. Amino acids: CSAREGDLRQETQYF.

The CDR3 bases are TGTGCCAGCCGACCTCTTGAGTCTGGAAACACCATATATTTT. It codes for CASRPLESGNTIYF. The gene calls are TRBV6-4 and TRBJ1-3; D unclear. V lost 8 bases, J lost 1 base, and 12 bases lay in between. There are 14 residues in the CDR3. Germline values: CDR1 MRHNA, CDR2 SNTAGT.

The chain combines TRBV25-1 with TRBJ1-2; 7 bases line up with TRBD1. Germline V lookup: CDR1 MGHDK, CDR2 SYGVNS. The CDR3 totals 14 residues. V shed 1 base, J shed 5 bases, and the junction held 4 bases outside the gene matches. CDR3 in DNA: TGTGCCAGCAGTGAATCTACAGGGGATTATGGCTACACCTTC. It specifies CASSESTGDYGYTF.

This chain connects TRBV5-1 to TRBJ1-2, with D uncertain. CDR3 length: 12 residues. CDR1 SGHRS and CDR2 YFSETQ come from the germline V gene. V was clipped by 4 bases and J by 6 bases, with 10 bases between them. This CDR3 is CASSPHLDGYTF. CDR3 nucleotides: TGCGCCAGCAGCCCGCACTTGGATGGCTACACCTTC.

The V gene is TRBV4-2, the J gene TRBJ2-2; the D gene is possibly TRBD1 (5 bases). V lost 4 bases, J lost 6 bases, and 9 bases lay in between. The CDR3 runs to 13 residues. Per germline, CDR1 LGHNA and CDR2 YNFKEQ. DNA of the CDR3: TGTGCCAGCAGCCTAGGGGCCCCCGGGGAGCTGTTTTTT. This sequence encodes CASSLGAPGELFF.

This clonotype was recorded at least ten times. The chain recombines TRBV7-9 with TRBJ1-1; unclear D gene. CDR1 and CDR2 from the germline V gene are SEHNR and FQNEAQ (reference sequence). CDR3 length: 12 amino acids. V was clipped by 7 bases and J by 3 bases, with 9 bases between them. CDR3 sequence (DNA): TGTGCCAGCACCCCCACGGACACTGAAGCTTTCTTT. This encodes CASTPTDTEAFF.

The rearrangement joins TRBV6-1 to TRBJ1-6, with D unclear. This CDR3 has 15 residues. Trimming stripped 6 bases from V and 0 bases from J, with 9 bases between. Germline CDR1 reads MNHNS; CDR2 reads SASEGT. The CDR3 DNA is TGTGCCAGCAGCTCTACCAGCTCCTATAATTCACCCCTCCACTTT. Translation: CASSSTSSYNSPLHF.

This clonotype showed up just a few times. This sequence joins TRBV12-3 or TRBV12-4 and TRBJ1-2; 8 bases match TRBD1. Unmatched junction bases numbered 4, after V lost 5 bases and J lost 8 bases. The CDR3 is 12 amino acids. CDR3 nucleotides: TGTGCCAGCAGTCGGACAGGGAACGGCTACACCTTC. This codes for CASSRTGNGYTF.

Here the CDR3 DNA reads TGTGCCAGCAGCTTGAGGACAGATTATTCGTATAATTCACCCCTCCACTTT. This encodes CASSLRTDYSYNSPLHF. This chain uses TRBV5-8 with TRBJ1-6, with D possibly being TRBD1 (6 bases). With 1 base removed from V and 4 bases from J, the gap between germline ends came to 15 bases. CDR3 length: 17 residues. The germline gives CDR1 SGHTS, CDR2 YDEGEE.

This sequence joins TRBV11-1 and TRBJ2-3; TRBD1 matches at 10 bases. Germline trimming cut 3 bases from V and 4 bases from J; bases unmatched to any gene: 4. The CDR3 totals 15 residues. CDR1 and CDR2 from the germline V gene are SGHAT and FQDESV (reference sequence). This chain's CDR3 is CASSLGDRGSDTQYF. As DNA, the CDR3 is TGTGCCAGCAGCTTGGGGGACAGGGGTTCAGATACGCAGTATTTT.

The DNA for the CDR3 is TGTGCCAGCAGCTTGGTAAGAGGGGGGCCCCTATACAATGAGCAGTTCTTC. Translated, it gives CASSLVRGGPLYNEQFF. The gene calls are TRBV5-6 and TRBJ2-1; D possibly matches TRBD1 or TRBD2 (6 bases each). Germline assignment: CDR1 SGHDT and CDR2 YYEEEE. Trimming took off 0 bases at V and 4 bases at J, with 17 bases between the two ends. The CDR3 loop spans 17 amino acids.

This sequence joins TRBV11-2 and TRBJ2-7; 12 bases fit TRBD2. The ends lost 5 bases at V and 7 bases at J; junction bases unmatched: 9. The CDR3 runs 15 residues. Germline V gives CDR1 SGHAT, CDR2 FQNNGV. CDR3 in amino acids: CASSPSSGGAGEQYF. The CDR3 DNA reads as TGTGCCAGCAGCCCGTCTAGCGGGGGGGCTGGGGAGCAGTACTTC.

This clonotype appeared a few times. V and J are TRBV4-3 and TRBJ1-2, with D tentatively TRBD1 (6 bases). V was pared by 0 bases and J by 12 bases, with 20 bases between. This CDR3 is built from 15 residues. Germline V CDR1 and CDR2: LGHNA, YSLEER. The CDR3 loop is CASSQDGLEQGNNTF. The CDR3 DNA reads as TGCGCCAGCAGCCAAGATGGTTTGGAGCAGGGGAATAACACCTTC.

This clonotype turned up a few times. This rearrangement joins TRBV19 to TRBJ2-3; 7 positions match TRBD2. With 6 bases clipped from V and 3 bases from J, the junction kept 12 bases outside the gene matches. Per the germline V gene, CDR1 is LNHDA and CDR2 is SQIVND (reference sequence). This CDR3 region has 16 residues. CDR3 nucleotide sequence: TGTGCCAGTAGCACCTTCGGAGGGAGGGTGACAGATACGCAGTATTTT. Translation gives CASSTFGGRVTDTQYF.

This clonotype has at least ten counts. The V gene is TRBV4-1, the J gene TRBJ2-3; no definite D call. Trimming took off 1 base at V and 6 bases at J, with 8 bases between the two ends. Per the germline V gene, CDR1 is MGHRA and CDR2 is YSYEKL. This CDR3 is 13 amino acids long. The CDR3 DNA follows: TGCGCCAGCAGCCAAGTACCCAGGGATACGCAGTATTTT. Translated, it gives CASSQVPRDTQYF.

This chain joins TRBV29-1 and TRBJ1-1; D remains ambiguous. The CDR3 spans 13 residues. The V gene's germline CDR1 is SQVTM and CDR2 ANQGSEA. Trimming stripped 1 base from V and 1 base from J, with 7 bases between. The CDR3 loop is CSVEGQPNTEAFF. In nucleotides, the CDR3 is TGCAGCGTTGAAGGGCAACCGAACACTGAAGCTTTCTTT. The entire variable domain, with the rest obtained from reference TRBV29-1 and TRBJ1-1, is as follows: SAVISQKPSRDICQRGTSLTIQCQVDSQVTMMFWYRQQPGQSLTLIATANQGSEATYESGFVIDKFPISRPNLTFSTLTVSNMSPEDSSIYLCSVEGQPNTEAFFGQGTRLTVV.

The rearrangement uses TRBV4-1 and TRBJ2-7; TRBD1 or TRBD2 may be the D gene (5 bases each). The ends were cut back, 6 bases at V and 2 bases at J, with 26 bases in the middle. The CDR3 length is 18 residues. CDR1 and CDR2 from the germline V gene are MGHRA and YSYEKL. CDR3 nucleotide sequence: TGCGCCAGCAGTCTACACTTTCGAGCAGGGAGAGTAACCTACGAGCAGTACGTC. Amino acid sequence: CASSLHFRAGRVTYEQYV.